A single sample gave rise to the 28 T cell receptor beta chains below, sequenced in a study of identical twins. TCRdb ran MiXCR on the 5' RACE reads and lists one entry per CDR3 protein. The sample comprises some 500,000 distinct CDR3 sequences, 12% to 15% of which are singletons, and roughly 0.5% rests with the top ten. This sample also belongs to another study, concerning yellow fever vaccine responses in identical twins.

Input material: CD4+ T cells sorted from blood. The receptors were gathered from a woman aged 18 to 35 in good health.

The rearrangement links TRBV28 to TRBJ2-1, with 8 bases lining up with TRBD2. CDR1 and CDR2 (germline): MDHEN, SYDVKM. V shed 6 bases, J shed 7 bases, and the junction held 11 bases outside the gene matches. The CDR3 runs to 15 residues. The CDR3, as DNA: TGTGCCAGCAGGAACGGGGGGGCGACTGGAAATGAGCAGTTCTTC. Encoded protein: CASRNGGATGNEQFF.

The V and J genes are TRBV11-1 and TRBJ2-3; 7 bases are shared with TRBD2. Germline trimming cut 4 bases from V and 5 bases from J; bases unmatched to any gene: 18. This CDR3 has 18 amino acids. Germline lookup yields CDR1 SGHAT and CDR2 FQDESV (reference sequence). DNA of the CDR3: TGTGCCAGCAGCTCTTTCACCGATTCCCGGACTAGACGAGATACGCAGTATTTT. The encoded protein is CASSSFTDSRTRRDTQYF. Full variable domain (remainder filled in from reference TRBV11-1 and TRBJ2-3): EAEVAQSPRYKITEKSQAVAFWCDPISGHATLYWYRQILGQGPELLVQFQDESVVDDSQLPKDRFSAERLKGVDSTLKIQPAELGDSAMYLCASSSFTDSRTRRDTQYFGPGTRLTVL.

The gene calls are TRBV6-1 and TRBJ2-3; 8 nucleotides agree with TRBD1. Per germline, CDR1 MNHNS and CDR2 SASEGT. This CDR3 has 17 amino acids. V shed 5 bases, J shed 0 bases, and the junction held 10 bases outside the gene matches. CDR3: CASSQGGQASSTDTQYF. The DNA for the CDR3 is TGTGCCAGCAGTCAAGGGGGACAGGCCTCTAGCACAGATACGCAGTATTTT.

This clonotype was seen a handful of times. The rearrangement uses TRBV28 and TRBJ2-5, with TRBD2 as a possible D gene (7 bases). The CDR3 runs to 14 residues. The V gene lost 6 bases and the J gene lost 1 base, with 12 bases spanning the gap. Germline V gene data show CDR1 as MDHEN and CDR2 as SYDVKM. CDR3: CASRGGAIQETQYF. Written as DNA, the CDR3 is TGTGCCAGCAGGGGGGGGGCCATCCAAGAGACCCAGTACTTC.

The chain joins TRBV20-1 to TRBJ2-1; TRBD1 or TRBD2 may be the D gene (6 bases each). Germline V lookup: CDR1 DFQATT, CDR2 SNEGSKA (reference sequence). V was pared by 0 bases and J by 7 bases, with 19 bases between. The CDR3 spans 16 residues. The chain's CDR3 is CSARDQIQGGNNEQFF. As DNA, the CDR3 is TGCAGTGCTAGAGATCAAATTCAAGGGGGGAATAATGAGCAGTTCTTC.

The V gene is TRBV6-7, the J gene TRBJ2-2; D not certain. TRBV6-7 is assigned to the ORF class and has an uncertain function. The CDR3 runs to 21 residues. V was cut by 2 bases and J by 1 base, with 26 bases left in between. The CDR3 DNA reads TGTGCCAGCAGTTACCCCTACGCGCTCTACATTAGCCCTTTGAACACCGGGGAGCTGTTTTTT. Residues: CASSYPYALYISPLNTGELFF.

This chain joins TRBV4-3 and TRBJ2-5, with 16 nucleotides matching TRBD2. Trimming took 2 bases from V and 2 from J; bases not matched to a gene: 8. Germline assignment: CDR1 LGHNA and CDR2 YSLEER. The CDR3 loop spans 19 amino acids. In nucleotides, the CDR3 is TGCGCCAGCAGCCAACCCCCGGGACTAGCGGGAGGGGGGCAAGAGACCCAGTACTTC. Translating it yields CASSQPPGLAGGGQETQYF.

This clonotype was seen more than once but under ten times. This chain uses TRBV29-1 with TRBJ2-7; perhaps TRBD1 as D (5 bases). V was clipped by 1 base and J by 2 bases, with 12 bases between them. This CDR3 spans 14 amino acids. The germline V gene encodes CDR1 SQVTM and CDR2 ANQGSEA. The CDR3 DNA is TGCAGCGTTGAAGGGGGCGAAATTCCCTACGAGCAGTACTTC. Translating it yields CSVEGGEIPYEQYF.

The rearrangement joins TRBV5-1 to TRBJ1-6; D possibly corresponds to TRBD1 (6 bases). This CDR3 has 12 amino acids. Trimming removed 4 bases at V and 15 bases at J, with 14 bases between. The V gene's germline CDR1 is SGHRS and CDR2 YFSETQ. The CDR3 here is CASSPGAGHLHF. CDR3 in DNA: TGCGCCAGCAGCCCGGGGGCGGGGCACCTCCACTTT.

This chain connects TRBV5-8 to TRBJ2-3; D is ambiguous. Germline CDR1 reads SGHTS; CDR2 reads YDEGEE. V dropped 2 bases and J dropped 1 base, with 14 bases sitting between them. This CDR3 comprises 16 residues. As DNA, the CDR3 is TGTGCCAGCAGCTTCCTCCTACCGGGCCGCACAGATACGCAGTATTTT. Its protein product is CASSFLLPGRTDTQYF.

The table lists this clonotype with a few counts. V gene TRBV20-1 combines with J gene TRBJ2-1, with 8 bases matching TRBD2. The V gene end was trimmed by 3 bases and the J gene end by 0 bases; junction bases not matched to a gene: 7. The CDR3 consists of 16 residues. The germline V gene encodes CDR1 DFQATT and CDR2 SNEGSKA (reference sequence). This CDR3 reads CSASPLADHSYNEQFF. DNA for the CDR3: TGCAGTGCTAGCCCACTAGCGGATCACTCCTACAATGAGCAGTTCTTC.

V usage is TRBV3-1 and J usage is TRBJ2-1; D tentatively reads TRBD1 or TRBD2 (5 bases each). The V end was cut by 1 base, the J end by 7 bases, with 17 bases between. The germline CDR1 and CDR2 sequences are LGHDT and YNNKEL (reference sequence). There are 16 residues in the CDR3. CDR3 bases: TGTGCCAGCAGCCAAGTTTGGCTCGGGGCCGGGAATGAGCAGTTCTTC. Its protein product is CASSQVWLGAGNEQFF.

This clonotype was picked up a small number of times. The chain couples TRBV2 to TRBJ2-3; 11 positions agree with TRBD2. After removal of 7 bases from V and 0 bases from J, the junction contained 12 bases not matched to a gene. CDR1 and CDR2 from the germline V gene are SNHLY and FYNNEI. CDR3 length equals 18 residues. In DNA, the CDR3 is TGTGCCAGCACCGAAAGGCTAGCGGGGGGCCTGAGCACAGATACGCAGTATTTT. Translating it yields CASTERLAGGLSTDTQYF. The whole variable domain, remainder taken from reference TRBV2 and TRBJ2-3, is EPEVTQTPSHQVTQMGQEVILRCVPISNHLYFYWYRQILGQKVEFLVSFYNNEISEKSEIFDDQFSVERPDGSNFTLKIRSTKLEDSAMYFCASTERLAGGLSTDTQYFGPGTRLTVL.

Only a few counts were recorded for this clonotype. The V and J genes are TRBV5-1 and TRBJ2-7, with D possibly called TRBD1 or TRBD2 (5 bases each). V gave up 0 bases and J gave up 2 bases, with 12 bases separating them. Germline CDR1 SGHRS, CDR2 YFSETQ. This CDR3 region has 15 residues. CDR3 coding DNA: TGCGCCAGCAGCTTGGCCCGAGAGGGGACCTACGAGCAGTACTTC. As protein: CASSLAREGTYEQYF.

The V gene is TRBV7-2, the J gene TRBJ2-2; no clear D gene. V lost 3 bases and J lost 5, with 7 bases in between. CDR3 length equals 13 residues. The germline V gene has CDR1 SGHTA and CDR2 FQGNSA. For the CDR3, the DNA is TGTGCCAGCAGCTTCCAGGAAACCGGGGAGCTGTTTTTT. This encodes CASSFQETGELFF.

The genes are TRBV7-3 and TRBJ2-1, with 12 nucleotides matching TRBD2. CDR3 length: 16 amino acids. J was trimmed by 7 bases and V by 6 bases; bases with no gene match: 10. CDR1 and CDR2 from the germline V gene are SGHTA and FQGTGA. CDR3 sequence (DNA): TGTGCCAGCAGGGGACCGGGACTAGCGGGTCGAAATGAGCAGTTCTTC. It encodes CASRGPGLAGRNEQFF. The full variable domain, in which reference TRBV7-3 and TRBJ2-1 provide the parts outside the CDR3, is GAGVSQTPSNKVTEKGKYVELRCDPISGHTALYWYRQSLGQGPEFLIYFQGTGAADDSGLPNDRFFAVRPEGSVSTLKIQRTERGDSAVYLCASRGPGLAGRNEQFFGPGTRLTVL.

This rearrangement joins TRBV28 to TRBJ2-6; 7 bases agree with TRBD2. Germline-derived CDR1 and CDR2 are MDHEN and SYDVKM. J was trimmed by 2 bases and V by 7 bases; bases with no gene match: 5. The CDR3 contains 15 residues. CDR3 loop: CASTMGGAGANVLTF. Written as DNA, the CDR3 is TGTGCCAGCACCATGGGGGGGGCTGGGGCCAACGTCCTGACTTTC. The full variable domain, its missing parts supplied by reference TRBV28 and TRBJ2-6, is DVKVTQSSRYLVKRTGEKVFLECVQDMDHENMFWYRQDPGLGLRLIYFSYDVKMKEKGDIPEGYSVSREKKERFSLILESASTNQTSMYLCASTMGGAGANVLTFGAGSRLTVL.

This clonotype occurred a few times. The chain employs TRBV6-1 and TRBJ2-7, with 8 bases fitting TRBD1. Germline V gene lookup returns CDR1 MNHNS and CDR2 SASEGT. V lost 5 bases, J lost 5 bases, and 8 bases stayed unmatched. The CDR3 loop spans 14 amino acids. CDR3 in DNA: TGTGCCAGCAGTCGTCGACAGGGGAGCGACGAGCAGTACTTC. This codes for CASSRRQGSDEQYF.

J is TRBJ2-2 and V is TRBV15, with D unresolved. Germline-derived CDR1 and CDR2 are LNHNV and YYDKDF (reference sequence). This CDR3 is built from 14 residues. V was clipped by 2 bases and J by 7 bases, with 11 bases between them. CDR3 sequence reads: CATSRLEFGGELFF. CDR3 bases: TGTGCCACCAGCAGATTGGAGTTCGGCGGGGAGCTGTTTTTT.

This clonotype appeared many times. The rearrangement uses TRBV5-1 and TRBJ2-1, with a weak D call TRBD1 (5 bases). With 0 bases removed from V and 4 bases from J, the gap between germline ends came to 14 bases. The CDR3 runs 16 residues. Germline CDR1 reads SGHRS; CDR2 reads YFSETQ. The CDR3 region has the DNA TGCGCCAGCAGCTTGGACACAGGATACTCGTACAATGAGCAGTTCTTC. It codes for CASSLDTGYSYNEQFF. Full variable domain (outside the CDR3, taken from reference TRBV5-1 and TRBJ2-1): KAGVTQTPRYLIKTRGQQVTLSCSPISGHRSVSWYQQTPGQGLQFLFEYFSETQRNKGNFPGRFSGRQFSNSRSEMNVSTLELGDSALYLCASSLDTGYSYNEQFFGPGTRLTVL.

The rearrangement uses TRBV5-5 and TRBJ2-2; the D is unclear. Deletions cut 3 bases from V and 2 bases from J, with 8 bases between. CDR1 SGHKS and CDR2 YYEKEE come from the germline V gene (reference sequence). This CDR3 comprises 14 residues. Written as DNA, the CDR3 is TGTGCCAGCAGCTCGTGGGAAAACACCGGGGAGCTGTTTTTT. This codes for CASSSWENTGELFF. Combining the CDR3 with reference TRBV5-5 and TRBJ2-2 gives the whole variable domain DAGVTQSPTHLIKTRGQQVTLRCSPISGHKSVSWYQQVLGQGPQFIFQYYEKEERGRGNFPDRFSARQFPNYSSELNVNALLLGDSALYLCASSSWENTGELFFGEGSRLTVL.

This clonotype has just a few counts. V gene TRBV6-2 or TRBV6-3 combines with J gene TRBJ2-5; D is possibly TRBD1 (5 bases). V was pared by 5 bases and J by 1 base, with 11 bases between. The CDR3 runs 14 residues. Germline CDR1 is MNHEY and CDR2 is SVGEGT. The CDR3 reads CASSPQGVQETQYF. In DNA form, the CDR3 reads TGTGCCAGCAGTCCCCAAGGGGTCCAAGAGACCCAGTACTTC.

The chain employs TRBV9 and TRBJ2-5, with 15 bases aligning to TRBD2. This CDR3 has 18 residues. V shed 4 bases, J shed 5 bases, and the junction held 12 bases outside the gene matches. Per the germline V gene, CDR1 is SGDLS and CDR2 is YYNGEE. CDR3 sequence reads: CASSTGLAGGPTMETQYF. In nucleotides, the CDR3 is TGTGCCAGCAGCACCGGACTAGCGGGGGGGCCGACAATGGAGACCCAGTACTTC.

A few counts support this clonotype. The V gene is TRBV5-1, the J gene TRBJ2-7, with TRBD1 matching over 7 bases. This CDR3 region has 15 residues. Germline V lookup: CDR1 SGHRS, CDR2 YFSETQ. Trimming removed 1 base from V and 3 bases from J; junction bases left unmatched: 7. In DNA form, the CDR3 reads TGCGCCAGCAGCTTGTTAGGGGGCCCTGGCTACGAGCAGTACTTC. This gives the protein CASSLLGGPGYEQYF.

The chain couples TRBV5-5 to TRBJ2-5, with 11 bases that match TRBD1. The CDR3 has 16 residues. Germline-derived CDR1 and CDR2 are SGHKS and YYEKEE (reference sequence). The J segment lost 5 bases and the V segment lost 4 bases, leaving 10 bases of the junction unmatched. This chain's CDR3 is CASSTGTGGGYETQYF. CDR3 bases: TGTGCCAGCAGCACCGGGACAGGGGGAGGGTATGAGACCCAGTACTTC.

This chain uses TRBV7-9 with TRBJ2-2, with a possible D match to TRBD2 (6 bases). Trimming shortened V by 4 bases and J by 5 bases, and 14 bases separated the two germline ends. This CDR3 spans 15 amino acids. Germline V lookup: CDR1 SEHNR, CDR2 FQNEAQ (reference sequence). CDR3: CASSSVGTRTGELFF. For the CDR3, the DNA is TGTGCCAGCAGCTCCGTAGGGACTCGGACCGGGGAGCTGTTTTTT.

This clonotype has a handful of counts. The rearrangement links TRBV20-1 to TRBJ2-3; the match to TRBD1 covers 8 bases. With 5 bases clipped from V and 7 bases from J, the junction kept 14 bases outside the gene matches. The CDR3 loop spans 15 amino acids. The germline V gene encodes CDR1 DFQATT and CDR2 SNEGSKA (reference sequence). The DNA for the CDR3 is TGCAGTGCTGCTCCCGACAGGGGCGAAATAAATACGCAGTATTTT. Translated: CSAAPDRGEINTQYF.

This clonotype was seen only a few times. The chain uses TRBV11-1 and TRBJ2-7, with D possibly being TRBD1 or TRBD2 (6 bases each). This CDR3 spans 15 amino acids. Germline V gives CDR1 SGHAT, CDR2 FQDESV (reference sequence). Trimming removed 2 bases from V and 1 base from J, with 12 bases in between. Here the CDR3 reads CASSLPGGLSYEQYF. The CDR3 coding sequence is TGTGCCAGCAGCTTACCCGGGGGCCTATCCTACGAGCAGTACTTC.